This T cell receptor beta chain was captured in a study of blood T cell repertoires in COVID-19. Background on the study: Nucleic acid was either cDNA or gDNA, and it came from T cells, B-cell-depleted T cells, or PBMCs.

The authors' processing: Nucleated cell counts were estimated from reference gene primer amplification. Clones were sequenced by immunoSEQ multiplex PCR, and TCRdb holds only the in-frame ones, with some missing. V, J and clone size are taken as reported in that table, and D and trimming were inferred from the DNA itself. The repertoire consists of about 30,000 clones, with about 91% occurring once and the leading ten covering 2% to 2.5%. V was pared by 4 bases and J by 12 bases, with 15 bases between. This CDR3 is 13 amino acids long. Germline CDR1 KGHDR, CDR2 SFDVKD. The source is a man aged 50-59 years with active COVID-19. Sequencing was carried out using peripheral blood. The chain has TRBV24-1 and TRBJ2-1, with D possibly TRBD1 on 6 matching bases. The CDR3 protein is CATSDDGMGAQFF. The CDR3 DNA is TGTGCCACCAGTGACGACGGCATGGGGGCGCAGTTCTTC.